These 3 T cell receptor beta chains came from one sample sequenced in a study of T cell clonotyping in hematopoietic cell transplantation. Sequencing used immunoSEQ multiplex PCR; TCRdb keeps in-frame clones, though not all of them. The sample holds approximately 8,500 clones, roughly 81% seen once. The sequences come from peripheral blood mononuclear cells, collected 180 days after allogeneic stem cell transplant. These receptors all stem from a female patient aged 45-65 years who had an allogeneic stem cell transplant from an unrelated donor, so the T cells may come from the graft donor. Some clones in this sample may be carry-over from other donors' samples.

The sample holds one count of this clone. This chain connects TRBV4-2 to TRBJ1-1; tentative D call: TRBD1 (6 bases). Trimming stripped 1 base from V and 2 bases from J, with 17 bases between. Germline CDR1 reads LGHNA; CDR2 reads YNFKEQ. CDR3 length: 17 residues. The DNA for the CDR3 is TGTGCCAGCAGCCAAGTGTCAGGGGACACTATAAACACTGAAGCTTTCTTT. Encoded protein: CASSQVSGDTINTEAFF.

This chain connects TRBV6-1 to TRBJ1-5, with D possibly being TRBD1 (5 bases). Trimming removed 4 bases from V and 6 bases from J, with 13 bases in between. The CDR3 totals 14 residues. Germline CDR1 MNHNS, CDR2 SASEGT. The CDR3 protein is CASSGTPGGQPQHF. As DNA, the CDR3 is TGTGCCAGCAGTGGGACACCCGGCGGTCAGCCCCAGCATTTT.

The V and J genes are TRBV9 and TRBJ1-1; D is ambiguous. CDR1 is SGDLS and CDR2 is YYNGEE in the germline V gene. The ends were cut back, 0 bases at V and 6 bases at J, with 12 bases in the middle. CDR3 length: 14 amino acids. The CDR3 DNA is TGTGCCAGCAGCGTAGCACTGACCCCCTCTGAAGCTTTCTTT. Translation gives CASSVALTPSEAFF.